The sequence of this T cell receptor beta chain was determined in a study of technical replicates of blood from a handful of donors. Generated by immunoSEQ multiplex PCR, the TCRdb table keeps only in-frame clones and is missing some. The repertoire includes approximately 41,000 clones, around 96% of them detected once, and 0.35% to 0.45% sits in the top ten. From germline, CDR1 is SEHNR and CDR2 FQNEAQ (reference sequence). The V and J ends lost 1 base and 3 bases respectively, with 9 bases between them. The CDR3 spans 14 residues. The chain couples TRBV7-9 to TRBJ1-1, with D hard to call. The sample taken for sequencing was T cells isolated from PBMCs. The source is a human donor in good health. The CDR3 region has the DNA TGTGCCAGCAGCTTAGTCATGAGGGACACTGAAGCTTTCTTT. Amino acid sequence: CASSLVMRDTEAFF.